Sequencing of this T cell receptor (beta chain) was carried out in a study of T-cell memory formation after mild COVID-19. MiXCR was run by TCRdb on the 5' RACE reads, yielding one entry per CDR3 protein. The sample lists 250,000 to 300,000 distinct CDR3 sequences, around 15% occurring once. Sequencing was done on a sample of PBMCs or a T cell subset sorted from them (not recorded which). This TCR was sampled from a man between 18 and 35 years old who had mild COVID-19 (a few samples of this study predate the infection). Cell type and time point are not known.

The CDR3 spells CASSPETGSYEQYV. CDR3 bases: TGTGCCAGCTCACCAGAGACAGGGTCCTACGAGCAGTACGTC. The chain carries TRBV18 and TRBJ2-7; 7 bases match TRBD1. Germline V CDR1 and CDR2: KGHSH, LQKENI. With V trimmed by 2 bases and J by 1 base, 2 bases remained unmatched. This CDR3 is 14 amino acids long.